This T cell receptor beta chain was recorded in a study of cytomegalovirus exposure and HLA in healthy donors. With respect to this clone: No antigen is known for it.

Germline CDR1 is SGHRS and CDR2 is YFSETQ. The J segment lost 3 bases and the V segment lost 4 bases, leaving 6 bases of the junction unmatched. This CDR3 spans 15 amino acids. General study findings and limits: Reports showed the classifier diagnosing cytomegalovirus status with high specificity and sensitivity.

A multiplex PCR was run with 60 Vbeta primers and 13 Jbeta primers. The protocol was immunoSEQ multiplex PCR, while the TCRdb copy is restricted to in-frame clones and leaves out a portion. The sample has about 140,000 clones; roughly three quarters are singletons. Sequencing was carried out using PBMCs. The receptor was derived from a woman aged 50 to 60 in good health and CMV-seronegative. The rearrangement joins TRBV5-1 to TRBJ1-2; TRBD1 matches at 10 bases. CDR3 amino acids: CASSETGGDYYGYTF. Written as DNA, the CDR3 is TGCGCCAGCAGCGAGACAGGGGGCGATTACTATGGCTACACCTTC.